This T cell receptor beta chain is drawn from a study of cytomegalovirus exposure and HLA in healthy donors. General observations from the study: Cytomegalovirus-associated TCR beta chains were listed, numbering more than 150. A later analysis showed TCR association rates differing by HLA locus, peaking at DRB1 and lowest at HLA-C.

Points on this clone: Its antigen is undetermined.

This CDR3 is built from 15 residues. Trimming at V came to 7 bases and at J to 6 bases, leaving 6 bases not matched to a gene. Germline CDR1 and CDR2: SGHAT and FQNNGV. Vbeta (60) and Jbeta (13) primers were used in the PCR. How the authors handled the data: Later, an analysis found tens of millions of unique TCR beta chains, and around 10 million of these were shared. This table comes from immunoSEQ multiplex PCR, and its TCRdb copy is limited to in-frame clones, with some not included. The V and J calls and clone size come from that table; D and trimming were worked out from the DNA. The sample table includes 100,000 to 150,000 clones.

The TCR comes from a young man in good health and CMV-seronegative. The sequenced sample consisted of PBMCs. V is TRBV11-2 and J is TRBJ2-5; 15 nucleotides line up with TRBD2. The CDR3 loop reads CASTFGTSGRKTQYF. The CDR3 DNA follows: TGTGCCAGCACCTTTGGGACTAGCGGGAGGAAGACCCAGTACTTC.